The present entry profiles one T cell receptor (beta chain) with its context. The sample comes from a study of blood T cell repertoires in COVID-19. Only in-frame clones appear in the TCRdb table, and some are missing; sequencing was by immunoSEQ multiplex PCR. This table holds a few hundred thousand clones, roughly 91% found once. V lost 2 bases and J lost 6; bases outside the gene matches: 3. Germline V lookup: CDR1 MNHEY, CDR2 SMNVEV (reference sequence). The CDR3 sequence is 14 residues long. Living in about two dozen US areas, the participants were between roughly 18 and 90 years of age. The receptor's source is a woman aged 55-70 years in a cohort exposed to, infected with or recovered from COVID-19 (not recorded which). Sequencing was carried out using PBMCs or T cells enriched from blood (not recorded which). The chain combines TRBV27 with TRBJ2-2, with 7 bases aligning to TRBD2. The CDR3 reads CASSLGAGAGELFF. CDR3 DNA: TGTGCCAGCAGTTTAGGGGCGGGAGCCGGGGAGCTGTTTTTT.